Listed below are T cell receptor beta chains from one sample, sequenced in a study of blood T cell repertoires in COVID-19. This table comes from immunoSEQ multiplex PCR, and its TCRdb copy is limited to in-frame clones, with some not included. Counted here are 150,000 to 200,000 clones, approximately 88% occurring once; the ten biggest clones make up 10% to 15%. Sequenced input: PBMCs or T cells enriched from blood (not recorded which). The receptors shown here come from a woman aged 55-70 years who had recovered from COVID-19. Each CDR3 is given without its conserved first and last residue. The order of the fields is V gene, J gene, CDR3 protein.

v_call: TRBV27; j_call: TRBJ1-2; cdr3_aa: ASSLDRGGYGYT
v_call: TRBV6-5; j_call: TRBJ1-5; cdr3_aa: ASSKNRGEGQPQH
v_call: TRBV29-1; j_call: TRBJ2-3; cdr3_aa: SVVFSGSPDTQY
v_call: TRBV5-1; j_call: TRBJ2-1; cdr3_aa: ASSALTAGGVGEEQF
v_call: TRBV7-9; j_call: TRBJ2-7; cdr3_aa: ASSSKRGAQQY
v_call: TRBV3-1/TRBV3-2; j_call: TRBJ2-1; cdr3_aa: ASSQDSLLGGHNEQF
v_call: TRBV11-1; j_call: TRBJ2-2; cdr3_aa: ASSSLRGTGELF
v_call: TRBV2; j_call: TRBJ2-5; cdr3_aa: ASSPRGGETQY
v_call: TRBV6-5; j_call: TRBJ2-5; cdr3_aa: ASSRRAGETQY
v_call: TRBV5-1; j_call: TRBJ2-5; cdr3_aa: ASSSHSGQETQY
v_call: TRBV19; j_call: TRBJ1-6; cdr3_aa: ASRGQGYNSPLH
v_call: TRBV6-5; j_call: TRBJ2-3; cdr3_aa: ASSYRRPSDTQY